These T cell receptor beta chains were read from a single sample in a study of blood T cell repertoires in COVID-19. Repertoires were generated with immunoSEQ multiplex PCR, while TCRdb's copy carries only in-frame clones and drops some. The sample has 35,000 to 45,000 clones; roughly nine tenths are singletons. Material for sequencing was peripheral blood. The receptors here all came from a human donor in a cohort sampled during active COVID-19. The CDR3 runs from the conserved cysteine through the conserved F or W. The D gene is left open where the match is weak. Expanded clones get a size class; other rows say once, few or many, or leave the size out.

J gene: TRBJ1-1
V gene: TRBV2
D gene: -
clone size: -
CDR3 DNA: TGTGCCAGCCTTTGGGCCATGAACACTGAAGCTTTCTTT
CDR3 protein: CASLWAMNTEAFF

J gene: TRBJ2-3
V gene: TRBV7-6
D gene: TRBD2
clone size: -
CDR3 DNA: TGTGCCAGCAGCTTAGCGCTTAGCGGGGGGGCTGGAGATACGCAGTATTTT
CDR3 protein: CASSLALSGGAGDTQYF

J gene: TRBJ2-2
V gene: TRBV6-5
D gene: TRBD2
clone size: once
CDR3 DNA: TGTGCCAGCAGTTACGGGACTACCGGCGAGACCGGGGAGCTGTTTTTT
CDR3 protein: CASSYGTTGETGELFF

J gene: TRBJ1-1
V gene: TRBV9
D gene: TRBD1
clone size: -
CDR3 DNA: TGTGCCAGCAGCCCGGGGACAGGGGAAGCTTTCTTT
CDR3 protein: CASSPGTGEAFF

J gene: TRBJ1-6
V gene: TRBV2
D gene: -
clone size: -
CDR3 DNA: TGTGCCAGCAGTCCCACGGACAGCAACAATTCACCCCTCCACTTT
CDR3 protein: CASSPTDSNNSPLHF

J gene: TRBJ1-5
V gene: TRBV19
D gene: -
clone size: -
CDR3 DNA: TGTGCCAGTCATTCCAGGATTCTTAGCAATCAGCCCCAGCATTTT
CDR3 protein: CASHSRILSNQPQHF

J gene: TRBJ2-2
V gene: TRBV29-1
D gene: -
clone size: -
CDR3 DNA: TGCAGCGTTGTTCTTGGGACACCGAACACCGGGGAGCTGTTTTTT
CDR3 protein: CSVVLGTPNTGELFF

J gene: TRBJ2-1
V gene: TRBV12-5
D gene: TRBD1
clone size: once
CDR3 DNA: TGTGCTAGTGGGTCCGACAGGGATGAGCAGTTCTTC
CDR3 protein: CASGSDRDEQFF

J gene: TRBJ1-3
V gene: TRBV6-6
D gene: -
clone size: medium-sized
CDR3 DNA: TGTGCCAGCAGCATCAGTACCGAGCCCGGAGGAGACACCATATATTTT
CDR3 protein: CASSISTEPGGDTIYF

J gene: TRBJ2-7
V gene: TRBV15
D gene: -
clone size: -
CDR3 DNA: TGTGCCACCAGCAGAGATATAGGGGGCTACGAGCAGTACTTC
CDR3 protein: CATSRDIGGYEQYF

J gene: TRBJ2-3
V gene: TRBV11-3
D gene: -
clone size: -
CDR3 DNA: TGTGCCAGCAGTCATCCCCCCCCTAGCACGCAGTATTTT
CDR3 protein: CASSHPPPSTQYF

J gene: TRBJ1-2
V gene: TRBV4-3
D gene: TRBD1
clone size: -
CDR3 DNA: TGCGCCAGCAGCCAAGATCCGACGGACAGGGTTAGAAATGGCTACACCTTC
CDR3 protein: CASSQDPTDRVRNGYTF

J gene: TRBJ1-5
V gene: TRBV10-3
D gene: -
clone size: -
CDR3 DNA: TGTGCCATCAGTGAAGAAGTGGGCAGAGGCAATCAGCCCCAGCATTTT
CDR3 protein: CAISEEVGRGNQPQHF

J gene: TRBJ1-2
V gene: TRBV27
D gene: -
clone size: -
CDR3 DNA: TGTGCCAGCAGCCCCCGGGTCAGGGACTATGGCTACACCTTC
CDR3 protein: CASSPRVRDYGYTF

J gene: TRBJ2-5
V gene: TRBV7-2
D gene: TRBD2
clone size: -
CDR3 DNA: TGTGCCAGCAGCTCCGGGACTAGCGGGGCAGAGACCCAGTACTTC
CDR3 protein: CASSSGTSGAETQYF

J gene: TRBJ1-4
V gene: TRBV7-6
D gene: -
clone size: -
CDR3 DNA: TGTGCCAGCAGCTTAGGACAGGCCTACTCAGAAAAACTGTTTTTT
CDR3 protein: CASSLGQAYSEKLFF

J gene: TRBJ2-3
V gene: TRBV10-3
D gene: TRBD1
clone size: -
CDR3 DNA: TGTGCCATCTCCCGGGACAGGGGTCCCGATACGCAGTATTTT
CDR3 protein: CAISRDRGPDTQYF

J gene: TRBJ2-2
V gene: TRBV19
D gene: TRBD1
clone size: -
CDR3 DNA: TGTGCCAGTAGTATTATCCCGGGACAGCGAGGCACCGGGGAGCTGTTTTTT
CDR3 protein: CASSIIPGQRGTGELFF

J gene: TRBJ2-4
V gene: TRBV21-1
D gene: -
clone size: once
CDR3 DNA: TGTGCCAGCAGCAAAGGGGTAGGGAGAGCCAAAAACATTCAGTACTTC
CDR3 protein: CASSKGVGRAKNIQYF